This T cell receptor (beta chain) appears in the sequencing data of a study of blood T cell repertoires in COVID-19. On the study more broadly: Specimens from acute and convalescent COVID-19 originated in the United States, Italy and Spain.

This clone is a singleton in its sample. In the source study's methods: Reference gene primer amplification yielded estimated nucleated cell counts. The protocol was immunoSEQ multiplex PCR, while the TCRdb copy is restricted to in-frame clones and leaves out a portion. V, J and clone size reflect that table, while D and trimming were determined from the DNA. The top ten hold under 1% of the sample, which has 90,000 to 150,000 clones, around 64% seen once. Germline V CDR1 and CDR2: LNHDA, SQIVND (reference sequence). The CDR3 loop spans 16 amino acids. The V end was cut by 2 bases, the J end by 4 bases, with 14 bases between.

This sequence joins TRBV19 and TRBJ2-2; maybe TRBD2 (6 bases). The sequenced sample was peripheral blood. The TCR sequence derives from a human donor with acute or convalescent COVID-19. The donor label of this sample is uncertain. The CDR3 DNA reads TGTGCCAGTAGTATATTTGGGGGGTCCCCCACCGGGGAGCTGTTTTTT. This gives the protein CASSIFGGSPTGELFF.